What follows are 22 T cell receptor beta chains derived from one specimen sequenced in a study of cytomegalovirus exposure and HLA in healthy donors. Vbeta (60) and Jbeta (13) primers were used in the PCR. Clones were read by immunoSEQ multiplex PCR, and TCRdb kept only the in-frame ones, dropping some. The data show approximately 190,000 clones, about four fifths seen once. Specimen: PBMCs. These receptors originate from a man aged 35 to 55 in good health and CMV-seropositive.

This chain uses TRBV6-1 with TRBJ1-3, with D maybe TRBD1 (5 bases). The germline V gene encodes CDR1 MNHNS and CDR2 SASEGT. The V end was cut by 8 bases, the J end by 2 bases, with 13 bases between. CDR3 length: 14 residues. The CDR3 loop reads CASLTGGAGNTIYF. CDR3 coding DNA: TGTGCCAGCCTCACAGGTGGAGCTGGAAACACCATATATTTT.

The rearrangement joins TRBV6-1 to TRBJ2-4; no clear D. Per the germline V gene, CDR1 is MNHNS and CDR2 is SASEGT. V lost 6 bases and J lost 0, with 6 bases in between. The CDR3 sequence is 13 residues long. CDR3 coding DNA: TGTGCCAGCAGCAGTATAGCCAAAAACATTCAGTACTTC. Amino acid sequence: CASSSIAKNIQYF.

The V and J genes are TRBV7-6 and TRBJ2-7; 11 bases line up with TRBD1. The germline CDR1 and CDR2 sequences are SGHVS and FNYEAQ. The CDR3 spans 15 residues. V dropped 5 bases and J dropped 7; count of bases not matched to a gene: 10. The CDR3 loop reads CASSANPGTGGEQYF. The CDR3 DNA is TGTGCCAGCAGCGCAAACCCCGGGACAGGGGGAGAGCAGTACTTC.

CDR3 protein: CASGDRLYEKLFF. For the CDR3, the DNA is TGTGCCAGCGGGGACAGATTATATGAAAAACTGTTTTTT. The genes are TRBV6-5 and TRBJ1-4, with 7 bases that match TRBD1. The germline V gene encodes CDR1 MNHEY and CDR2 SVGAGI. The CDR3 is made up of 13 amino acids. V was clipped by 8 bases and J by 6 bases; unmatched bases: 6.

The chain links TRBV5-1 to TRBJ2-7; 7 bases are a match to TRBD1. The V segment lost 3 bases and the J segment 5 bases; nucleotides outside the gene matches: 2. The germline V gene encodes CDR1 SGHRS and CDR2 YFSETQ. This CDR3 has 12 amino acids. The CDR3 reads CASSSQGNEQYF. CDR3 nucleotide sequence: TGCGCCAGCAGCTCACAGGGGAACGAGCAGTACTTC.

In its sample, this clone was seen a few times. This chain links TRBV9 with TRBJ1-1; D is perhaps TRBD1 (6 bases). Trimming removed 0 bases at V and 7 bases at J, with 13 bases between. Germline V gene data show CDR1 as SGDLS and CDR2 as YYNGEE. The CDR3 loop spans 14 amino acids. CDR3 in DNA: TGTGCCAGCAGCGTAGCAGGGGCGAATGGTGAAGCTTTCTTT. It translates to CASSVAGANGEAFF. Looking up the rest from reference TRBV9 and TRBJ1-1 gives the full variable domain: DSGVTQTPKHLITATGQRVTLRCSPRSGDLSVYWYQQSLDQGLQFLIQYYNGEERAKGNILERFSAQQFPDLHSELNLSSLELGDSALYFCASSVAGANGEAFFGQGTRLTVV.

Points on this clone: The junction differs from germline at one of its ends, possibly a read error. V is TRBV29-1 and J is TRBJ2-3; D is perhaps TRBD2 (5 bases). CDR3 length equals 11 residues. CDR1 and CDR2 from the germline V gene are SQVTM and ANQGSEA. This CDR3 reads CSVAQSDTQYF. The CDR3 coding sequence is TGTAGCGTTGCCCAATCAGATACGCAGTATTTT.

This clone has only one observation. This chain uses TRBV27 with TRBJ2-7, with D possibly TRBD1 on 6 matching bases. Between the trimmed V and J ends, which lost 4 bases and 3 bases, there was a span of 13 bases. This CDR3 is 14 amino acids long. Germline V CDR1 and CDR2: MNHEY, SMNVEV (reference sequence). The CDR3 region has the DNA TGTGCCAGCAGTTCCTGGACAGACTTCTACGAGCAGTACTTC. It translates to CASSSWTDFYEQYF.

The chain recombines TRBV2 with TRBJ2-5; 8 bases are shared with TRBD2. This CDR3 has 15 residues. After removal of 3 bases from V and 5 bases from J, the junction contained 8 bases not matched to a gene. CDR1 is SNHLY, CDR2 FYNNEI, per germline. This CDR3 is CASSDGRVTGETQYF. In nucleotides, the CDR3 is TGTGCCAGCAGTGACGGGAGGGTCACGGGGGAGACCCAGTACTTC. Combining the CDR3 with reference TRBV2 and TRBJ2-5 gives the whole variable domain EPEVTQTPSHQVTQMGQEVILRCVPISNHLYFYWYRQILGQKVEFLVSFYNNEISEKSEIFDDQFSVERPDGSNFTLKIRSTKLEDSAMYFCASSDGRVTGETQYFGPGTRLLVL.

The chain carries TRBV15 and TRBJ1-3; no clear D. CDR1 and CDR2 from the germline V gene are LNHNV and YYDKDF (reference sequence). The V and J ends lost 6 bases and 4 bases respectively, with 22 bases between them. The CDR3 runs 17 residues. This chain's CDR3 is CATREAADKIRGNTIYF. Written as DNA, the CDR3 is TGTGCCACCAGAGAGGCTGCAGATAAAATCCGAGGAAACACCATATATTTT.

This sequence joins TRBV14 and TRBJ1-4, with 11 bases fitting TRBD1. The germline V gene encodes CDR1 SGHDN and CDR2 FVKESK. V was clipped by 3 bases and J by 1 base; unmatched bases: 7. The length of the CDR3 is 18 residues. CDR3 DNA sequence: TGTGCCAGCAGCCAGGGGACAGGGGGTGCAGGAACTAATGAAAAACTGTTTTTT. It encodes CASSQGTGGAGTNEKLFF.

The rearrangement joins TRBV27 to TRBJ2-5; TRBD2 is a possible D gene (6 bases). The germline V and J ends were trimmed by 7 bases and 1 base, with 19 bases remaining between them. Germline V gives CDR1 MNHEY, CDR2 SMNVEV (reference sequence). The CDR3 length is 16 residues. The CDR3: CASKDRRAPIQETQYF. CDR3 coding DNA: TGTGCCAGCAAGGATAGGAGGGCGCCCATCCAAGAGACCCAGTACTTC.

The CDR3 loop reads CASSRRLGGETQYF. Written as DNA, the CDR3 is TGTGCCAGCAGCCGCCGACTAGGAGGGGAGACCCAGTACTTC. This sequence joins TRBV14 and TRBJ2-5, with D perhaps TRBD2 (6 bases). The CDR3 is 14 amino acids. V shed 4 bases and J shed 5 bases, with 14 bases lying between them. CDR1 and CDR2 (germline): SGHDN, FVKESK.

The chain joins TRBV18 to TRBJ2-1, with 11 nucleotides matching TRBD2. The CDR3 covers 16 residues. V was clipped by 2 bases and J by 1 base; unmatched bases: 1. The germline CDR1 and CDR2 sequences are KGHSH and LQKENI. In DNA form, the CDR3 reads TGTGCCAGCTCACCAGGGACTAGCGGTTCCTACAATGAGCAGTTCTTC. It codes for CASSPGTSGSYNEQFF.

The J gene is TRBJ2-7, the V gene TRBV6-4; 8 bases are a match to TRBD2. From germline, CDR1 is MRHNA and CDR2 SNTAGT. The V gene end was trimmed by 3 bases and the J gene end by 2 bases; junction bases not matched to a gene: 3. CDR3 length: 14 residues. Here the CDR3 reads CASSDCGRTYEQYF. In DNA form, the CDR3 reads TGTGCCAGCAGTGATTGCGGGAGGACCTACGAGCAGTACTTC.

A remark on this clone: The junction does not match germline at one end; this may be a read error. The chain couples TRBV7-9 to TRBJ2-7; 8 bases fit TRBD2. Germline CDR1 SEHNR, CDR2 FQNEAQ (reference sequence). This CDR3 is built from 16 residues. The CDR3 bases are TGCGCCAGCAGCCAAGATAGCGGGGTTGGGTCCTACGAGCAGTACTTC. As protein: CASSQDSGVGSYEQYF.

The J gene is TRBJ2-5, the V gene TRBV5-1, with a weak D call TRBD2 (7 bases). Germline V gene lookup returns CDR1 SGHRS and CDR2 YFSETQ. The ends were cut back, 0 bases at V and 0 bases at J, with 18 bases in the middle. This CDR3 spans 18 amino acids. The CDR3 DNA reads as TGCGCCAGCAGCTTGGTAGGCGGGAGAGGGGGGTACCAAGAGACCCAGTACTTC. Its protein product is CASSLVGGRGGYQETQYF.

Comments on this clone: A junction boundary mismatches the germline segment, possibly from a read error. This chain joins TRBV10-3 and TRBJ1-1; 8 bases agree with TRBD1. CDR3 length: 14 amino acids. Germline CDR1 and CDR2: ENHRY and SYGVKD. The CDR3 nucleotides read TGTGCCAGCAGTGATACAGGGGGAGGTACTGAAGCTTTCTTT. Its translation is CASSDTGGGTEAFF.

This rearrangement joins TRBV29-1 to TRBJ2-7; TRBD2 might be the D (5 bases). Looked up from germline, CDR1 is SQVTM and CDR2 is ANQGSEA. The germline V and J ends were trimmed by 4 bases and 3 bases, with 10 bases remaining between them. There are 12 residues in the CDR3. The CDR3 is CSVVGVGYEQYF. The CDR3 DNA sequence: TGCAGCGTTGTGGGAGTGGGCTACGAGCAGTACTTC.

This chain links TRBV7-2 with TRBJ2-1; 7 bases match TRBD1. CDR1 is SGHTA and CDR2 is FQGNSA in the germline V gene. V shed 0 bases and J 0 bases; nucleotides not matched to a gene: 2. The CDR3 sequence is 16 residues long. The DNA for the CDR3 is TGTGCCAGCAGCTTAGCAGGACAGGTCTCCTACAATGAGCAGTTCTTC. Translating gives CASSLAGQVSYNEQFF.

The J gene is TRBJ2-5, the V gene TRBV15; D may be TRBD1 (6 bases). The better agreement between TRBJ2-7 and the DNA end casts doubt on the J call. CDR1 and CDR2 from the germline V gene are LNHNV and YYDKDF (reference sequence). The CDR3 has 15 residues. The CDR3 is CATSRDLGQSYEQYF. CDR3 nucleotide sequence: TGTGCCACCAGCAGAGATCTGGGACAATCCTACGAGCAGTACTTC.

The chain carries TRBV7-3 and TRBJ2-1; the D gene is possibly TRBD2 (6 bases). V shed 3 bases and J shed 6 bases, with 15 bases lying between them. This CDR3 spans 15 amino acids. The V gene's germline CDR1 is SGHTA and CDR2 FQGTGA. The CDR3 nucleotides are TGTGCCAGCAGCTTCGGGACTGGGGCGGGCAATGAGCAGTTCTTC. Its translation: CASSFGTGAGNEQFF.